One and the same sample provided the 27 T cell receptor beta chains below, sequenced in a study of molecular identifiers for immune sequencing clone quantification. TCRdb called the PCR reads again in MiXCR, with one record for every CDR3 protein. The profile shows 460,000 or so distinct CDR3 sequences, 25% of them singletons. Sequencing used naive CD8+ T cells from blood, with Jurkat cell RNA spiked in. The subset is: FACS-sorted CD8+CD4-CCR7+CD45RA+ naive T cells. These TCRs come from a human donor in good health. Some libraries in this study had Jurkat cell RNA spiked in.

This chain connects TRBV4-3 to TRBJ2-7; D gene unclear. The germline gives CDR1 LGHNA, CDR2 YSLEER. V lost 0 bases to trimming and J lost 3 bases, with 12 bases between them. This CDR3 is 15 amino acids long. CDR3 region: CASSQERPSIYEQYF. The CDR3 DNA is TGCGCCAGCAGCCAAGAGCGGCCATCAATCTACGAGCAGTACTTC.

Concerning this clonotype itself: A much larger clone is a single base away; this may be a read error. The J gene is TRBJ2-5, the V gene TRBV28, with D possibly being TRBD2 (5 bases). The length of the CDR3 is 15 residues. CDR1 MDHEN and CDR2 SYDVKM come from the germline V gene. CDR3 loop: CASSRDYSSSESQYF. CDR3 bases: TGTGCCAGCAGTCGCGACTACTCTAGTTCGGAGAGCCAGTACTTC.

The chain has TRBV9 and TRBJ2-2; the D gene could be TRBD1 or TRBD2 (5 bases each). This CDR3 comprises 14 residues. The V end lost 4 bases, the J end lost 4 bases, and 11 bases lay between the germline ends. Germline V gene lookup returns CDR1 SGDLS and CDR2 YYNGEE. CDR3 DNA: TGTGCCAGCAGCTCGTTGAGGGGCACCGGGGAGCTGTTTTTT. It encodes CASSSLRGTGELFF.

This clonotype was recorded a few times. The genes are TRBV6-2 or TRBV6-3 and TRBJ2-2, with 9 bases aligning to TRBD1. Germline V lookup: CDR1 MNHEY, CDR2 SVGEGT. The CDR3 has 15 residues. J gave up 0 bases and V 4 bases, and 0 bases lay outside the gene matches. The DNA of the CDR3 is TGTGCCAGCAGTTGGACAGGGGCGAACACCGGGGAGCTGTTTTTT. Its translation: CASSWTGANTGELFF.

This clonotype was counted a few times. This sequence may be a read error, since a much larger clone differs from it by one base. Here the CDR3 omits its conserved ending phenylalanine or tryptophan, so a read error is the likely source. V usage is TRBV9 and J usage is TRBJ2-3; 11 bases align to TRBD2. Trimming cost V 3 bases and J 2 bases; bases outside gene matches: 8. From germline, CDR1 is SGDLS and CDR2 YYNGEE. This CDR3 is built from 17 residues. The CDR3 reads CASSGDPGLAATDTQYL. The CDR3 nucleotides read TGTGCCAGCAGCGGAGATCCGGGACTAGCGGCCACAGATACGCAGTATCTT.

About this clonotype: Given a much more abundant clone one base away, this may be a read error. This chain links TRBV5-6 with TRBJ1-5; D is unclear. Germline V lookup: CDR1 SGHDT, CDR2 YYEEEE. CDR3 length equals 16 residues. V lost 3 bases and J 3 bases, leaving 16 bases between the germline ends. The CDR3 sequence: CASSSKGGRNNQPQHF. The CDR3, as DNA: TGTGCCAGCAGCTCGAAGGGTGGCCGGAACAATCAGCCCCAGCATTTT.

The chain recombines TRBV5-1 with TRBJ1-4; 7 bases map to TRBD1. Germline CDR1 and CDR2: SGHRS and YFSETQ. The CDR3 has 15 amino acids. Trimming cost V 4 bases and J 2 bases; bases outside gene matches: 5. CDR3 in amino acids: CASSPDRETNEKLFF. In DNA form, the CDR3 reads TGCGCCAGCAGCCCAGACAGGGAGACTAATGAAAAACTGTTTTTT.

The chain combines TRBV6-6 with TRBJ2-5, with 10 bases identical to TRBD2. CDR1 MNHNY and CDR2 SVGAGI come from the germline V gene (reference sequence). The V segment lost 1 base and the J segment 4 bases; nucleotides outside the gene matches: 9. The CDR3 sequence is 17 residues long. CDR3 DNA sequence: TGTGCCAGCAGTTACTACAGGGCTAGCGGGAGCGGAGAGACCCAGTACTTC. It translates to CASSYYRASGSGETQYF.

Worth noting for this clonotype: A junction end diverges from the germline sequence, so it may reflect a read error. The rearrangement links TRBV10-2 to TRBJ1-1; tentative D call: TRBD1 (5 bases). The length of the CDR3 is 15 residues. Per the germline V gene, CDR1 is WSHSY and CDR2 is SAAADI. The CDR3 is CASSHSRGSGTETFF. CDR3 bases: TGCGCCAGCAGCCACTCTCGGGGGTCCGGCACTGAAACTTTCTTT.

This clonotype was seen at least ten times. The rearrangement joins TRBV7-9 to TRBJ1-5; D uncertain. Trimming cost V 3 bases and J 3 bases, with 6 bases left between them. Germline CDR1 reads SEHNR; CDR2 reads FQNEAQ (reference sequence). This CDR3 is built from 13 residues. The CDR3 is CASSLDLNQPQHF. The CDR3 DNA reads as TGTGCCAGCAGCTTGGACCTCAATCAGCCCCAGCATTTT.

This clonotype showed up just a few times. The V and J genes are TRBV7-2 and TRBJ1-5, with D hard to call. V shed 2 bases and J shed 0 bases, with 11 bases lying between them. Germline V gene lookup returns CDR1 SGHTA and CDR2 FQGNSA. The CDR3 spans 16 residues. DNA for the CDR3: TGTGCCAGCAGCTTACGAGGAGGGAGTAGCAATCAGCCCCAGCATTTT. Its translation: CASSLRGGSSNQPQHF.

Turning to this clonotype: Germline is not matched at one junction end, which may reflect a read error. CDR3 in amino acids: CASSYSVRQTNNSPFHF. The CDR3 DNA is TGTGCCAGCAGTTACTCTGTTCGACAGACGAATAATTCACCCTTCCACTTT. The chain combines TRBV6-5 with TRBJ1-6; maybe TRBD1 (5 bases). Germline CDR1 MNHEY, CDR2 SVGAGI. The CDR3 has 17 residues.

Of note for this clonotype: Since a much larger clone is just one base distant, this may be a read error. The chain carries TRBV29-1 and TRBJ2-3; 10 nucleotides match TRBD1. Germline-derived CDR1 and CDR2 are SQVTM and ANQGSEA. The CDR3 extends over 14 amino acids. The CDR3 region has the DNA TGCAGCGTTGCCGGGACAGGGGATGTAGATAAGCAGTATTTT. Translation gives CSVAGTGDVDKQYF.

Note on this clonotype: With a much larger clone just one base away, this may be a read error. The gene calls are TRBV7-9 and TRBJ2-7, with TRBD1 matching 10 bases. This CDR3 spans 15 amino acids. From germline, CDR1 is SEHNR and CDR2 FQNEAQ (reference sequence). The CDR3 bases are TGTGCCGGCAGCCCGCCGGGACAGGGGAACTACGAGCAGTACTTC. Translation: CAGSPPGQGNYEQYF.

At least ten counts were recorded for this clonotype. The V call is TRBV20-1, the J call TRBJ1-1; no reliable D call. Per germline, CDR1 DFQATT and CDR2 SNEGSKA (reference sequence). The V gene lost 0 bases and the J gene lost 3 bases, with 17 bases spanning the gap. The CDR3 is 16 amino acids. CDR3 in DNA: TGCAGTGCTAGAGACTTTACGGCCGCGATATACACTGAAGCTTTCTTT. It codes for CSARDFTAAIYTEAFF.

Worth noting for this clonotype: One end of the junction fails to match germline, which may point to a read error. This rearrangement joins TRBV2 to TRBJ2-5; D call uncertain. Germline V gene data show CDR1 as SNHLY and CDR2 as FYNNEI. The CDR3 totals 13 residues. The CDR3 here is CASIPGNQETQHF. DNA for the CDR3: TGTGCCAGCATCCCAGGAAACCAAGAGACCCAGCACTTC.

The chain has TRBV24-1 and TRBJ2-1; D tentatively reads TRBD1 or TRBD2 (5 bases each). The V end lost 5 bases, the J end lost 4 bases, and 11 bases lay between the germline ends. CDR3 length equals 14 residues. Looked up from germline, CDR1 is KGHDR and CDR2 is SFDVKD. CDR3 bases: TGTGCCACCAGTGCAGGGACCCTTTACAATGAGCAGTTCTTC. Protein sequence: CATSAGTLYNEQFF.

This clonotype was counted ten times or more. The chain employs TRBV20-1 and TRBJ2-7, with 13 bases aligning to TRBD2. V trimming: 3 bases; J trimming: 7 bases; junction bases outside the gene matches: 9. This CDR3 contains 15 residues. Germline CDR1 reads DFQATT; CDR2 reads SNEGSKA (reference sequence). This chain's CDR3 is CSARGGTSGIREQYF. The CDR3, as DNA: TGCAGTGCTAGGGGGGGGACTAGCGGGATCCGAGAGCAGTACTTC.

V gene TRBV15 combines with J gene TRBJ1-5; 7 positions match TRBD1. The V and J ends lost 2 bases and 5 bases, in that order; junction bases with no gene match: 6. Looked up from germline, CDR1 is LNHNV and CDR2 is YYDKDF (reference sequence). CDR3 length: 15 amino acids. CDR3 residues: CATSRQDRRDQPQHF. In DNA, the CDR3 is TGTGCCACCAGCAGACAGGACAGGCGCGATCAGCCCCAGCATTTT.

With respect to this clonotype: This clone may be a read error of a much larger clone one base away. J is TRBJ1-1 and V is TRBV29-1; 7 bases are a match to TRBD1. V shed 6 bases and J 8 bases; nucleotides not matched to a gene: 9. The CDR3 length is 12 residues. In germline, CDR1 is SQVTM, CDR2 ANQGSEA. CDR3 in amino acids: CSVEGQRAEAFF. Here the CDR3 DNA reads TGCAGCGTAGAGGGACAGAGGGCCGAAGCTTTCTTT.

V is TRBV12-3 or TRBV12-4 and J is TRBJ2-7; D possibly corresponds to TRBD1 (6 bases). Trimming removed 4 bases from V and 5 bases from J, with 15 bases in between. The CDR3 loop spans 14 amino acids. CDR3 loop: CASSSQNRVNEQYF. The CDR3 DNA reads as TGTGCCAGCAGTTCGCAGAACAGGGTCAACGAGCAGTACTTC.

The rearrangement joins TRBV5-5 to TRBJ1-1; D is possibly TRBD1 (5 bases). The CDR3 loop spans 15 amino acids. V was pared by 2 bases and J by 0 bases, with 11 bases between. CDR1 is SGHKS, CDR2 YYEKEE, per germline (reference sequence). In nucleotides, the CDR3 is TGTGCCAGCAGCTTAACGGGACCCATGAACACTGAAGCTTTCTTT. This codes for CASSLTGPMNTEAFF.

This clonotype was seen a handful of times. This chain connects TRBV5-8 to TRBJ2-1; the D gene is possibly TRBD1 (5 bases). Trimming removed 0 bases from V and 8 bases from J, with 21 bases in between. The germline gives CDR1 SGHTS, CDR2 YDEGEE. The length of the CDR3 is 17 residues. The CDR3 loop reads CASSLARQGYHWDEQFF. The CDR3 region has the DNA TGTGCCAGCAGCTTGGCCCGGCAGGGATATCACTGGGATGAGCAGTTCTTC.

This clonotype came up once. V usage is TRBV12-5 and J usage is TRBJ1-1; D is unclear. Germline CDR1 LGHNT, CDR2 FRNRAP. V lost 6 bases and J 5 bases, leaving 16 bases between the germline ends. The CDR3 is made up of 14 amino acids. The CDR3 here is CASGSQWSGTEAFF. CDR3 DNA sequence: TGTGCTAGTGGCTCTCAGTGGTCGGGGACTGAAGCTTTCTTT.

The chain couples TRBV7-6 to TRBJ2-7; 11 nucleotides match TRBD2. CDR1 and CDR2 from the germline V gene are SGHVS and FNYEAQ. The CDR3 extends over 15 amino acids. V was pared by 6 bases and J by 6 bases, with 10 bases of the junction left unmatched. CDR3 sequence: CASSRLAGPFGEQYF. The DNA of the CDR3 is TGTGCCAGCAGTCGACTAGCGGGACCTTTTGGCGAGCAGTACTTC.

This clonotype was detected only a few times. The V gene is TRBV24-1, the J gene TRBJ2-7; no firm D call. Germline CDR1 KGHDR, CDR2 SFDVKD. With 9 bases removed from V and 3 bases from J, the gap between germline ends came to 2 bases. This CDR3 contains 9 residues. The CDR3 sequence: CATFYEQYF. In DNA, the CDR3 is TGTGCCACCTTCTACGAGCAGTACTTC.

This clonotype was observed a few times. A much bigger clone sits one base away, suggesting this may be a read error. The genes are TRBV5-1 and TRBJ2-5; TRBD2 aligns across 7 bases. The V segment lost 4 bases and the J segment 4 bases; nucleotides outside the gene matches: 16. CDR3 length: 17 residues. CDR1 is SGHRS, CDR2 YFSETQ, per germline. CDR3 DNA sequence: TGCGCCAGCAGCCAAATGGGAGGGCCGTACGCAACAGAGACCCAGTACTTC. This encodes CASSQMGGPYATETQYF.